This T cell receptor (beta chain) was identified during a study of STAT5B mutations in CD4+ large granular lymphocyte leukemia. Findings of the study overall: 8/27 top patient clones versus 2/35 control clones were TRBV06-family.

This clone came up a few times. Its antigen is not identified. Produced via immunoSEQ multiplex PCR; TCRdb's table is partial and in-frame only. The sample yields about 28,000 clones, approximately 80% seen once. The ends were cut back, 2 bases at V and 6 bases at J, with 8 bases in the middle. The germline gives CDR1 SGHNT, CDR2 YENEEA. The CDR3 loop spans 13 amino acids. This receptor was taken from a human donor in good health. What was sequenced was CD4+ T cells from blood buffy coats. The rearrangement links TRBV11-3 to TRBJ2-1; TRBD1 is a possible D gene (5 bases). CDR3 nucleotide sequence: TGTGCCAGCAGCTTATTTCAGGGCAATGAGCAGTTCTTC. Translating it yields CASSLFQGNEQFF.